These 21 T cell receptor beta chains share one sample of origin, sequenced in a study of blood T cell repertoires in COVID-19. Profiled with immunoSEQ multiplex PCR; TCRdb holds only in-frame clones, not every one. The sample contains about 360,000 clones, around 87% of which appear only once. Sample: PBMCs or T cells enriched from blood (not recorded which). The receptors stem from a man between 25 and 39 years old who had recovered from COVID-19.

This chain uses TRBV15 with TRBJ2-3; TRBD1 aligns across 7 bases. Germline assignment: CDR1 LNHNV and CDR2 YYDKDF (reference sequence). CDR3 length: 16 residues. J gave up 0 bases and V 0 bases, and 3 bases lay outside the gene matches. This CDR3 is CATSREGTASTDTQYF. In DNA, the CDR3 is TGTGCCACCAGCAGAGAAGGGACAGCTAGCACAGATACGCAGTATTTT.

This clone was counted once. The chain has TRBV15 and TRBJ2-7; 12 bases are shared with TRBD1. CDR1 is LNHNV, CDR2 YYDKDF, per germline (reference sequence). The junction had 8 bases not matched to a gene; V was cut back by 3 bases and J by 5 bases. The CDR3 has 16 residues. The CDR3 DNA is TGTGCCACCAGCAGGCGGGGACAGGGGGCGCGTAACGAGCAGTACTTC. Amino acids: CATSRRGQGARNEQYF. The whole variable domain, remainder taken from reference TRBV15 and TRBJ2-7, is DAMVIQNPRYQVTQFGKPVTLSCSQTLNHNVMYWYQQKSSQAPKLLFHYYDKDFNNEADTPDNFQSRRPNTSFCFLDIRSPGLGDTAMYLCATSRRGQGARNEQYFGPGTRLTVT.

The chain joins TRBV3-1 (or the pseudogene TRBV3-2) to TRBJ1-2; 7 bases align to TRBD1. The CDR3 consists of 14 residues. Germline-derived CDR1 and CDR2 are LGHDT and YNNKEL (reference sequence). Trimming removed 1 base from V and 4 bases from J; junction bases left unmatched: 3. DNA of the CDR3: TGTGCCAGCAGCCAAGGACAGGGACCCTATGGCTACACCTTC. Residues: CASSQGQGPYGYTF.

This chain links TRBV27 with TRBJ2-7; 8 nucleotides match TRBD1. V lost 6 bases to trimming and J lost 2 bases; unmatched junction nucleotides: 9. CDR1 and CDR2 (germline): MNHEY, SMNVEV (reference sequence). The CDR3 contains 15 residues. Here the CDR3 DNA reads TGTGCCAGCAGCCGGGGGACAGGTGATACCTACGAGCAGTACTTC. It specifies CASSRGTGDTYEQYF.

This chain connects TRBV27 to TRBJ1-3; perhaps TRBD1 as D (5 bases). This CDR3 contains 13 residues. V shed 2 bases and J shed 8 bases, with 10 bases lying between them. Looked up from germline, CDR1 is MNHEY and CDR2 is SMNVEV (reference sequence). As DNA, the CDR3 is TGTGCCAGCAGTTTACGGGGGGGGGACACCATATATTTT. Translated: CASSLRGGDTIYF.

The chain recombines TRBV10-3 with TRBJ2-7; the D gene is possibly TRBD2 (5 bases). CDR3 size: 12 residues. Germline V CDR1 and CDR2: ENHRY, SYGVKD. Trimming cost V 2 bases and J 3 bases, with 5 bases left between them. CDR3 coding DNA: TGTGCCATCAGTGAGCGGGGCTACGAGCAGTACTTC. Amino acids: CAISERGYEQYF.

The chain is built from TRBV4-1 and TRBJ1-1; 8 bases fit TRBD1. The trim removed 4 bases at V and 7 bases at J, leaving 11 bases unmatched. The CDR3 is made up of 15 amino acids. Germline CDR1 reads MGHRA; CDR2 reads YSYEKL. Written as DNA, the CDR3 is TGCGCCAGCAGCCCCGTTGGGCAGGGGGCAGATGAAGCTTTCTTT. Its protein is CASSPVGQGADEAFF.

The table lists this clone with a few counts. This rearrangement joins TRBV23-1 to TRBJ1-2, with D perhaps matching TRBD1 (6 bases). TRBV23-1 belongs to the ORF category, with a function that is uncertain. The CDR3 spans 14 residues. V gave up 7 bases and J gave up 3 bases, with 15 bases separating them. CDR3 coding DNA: TGCGCCAGCACCCAGGGTAAGGGGGACTATGGCTACACCTTC. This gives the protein CASTQGKGDYGYTF.

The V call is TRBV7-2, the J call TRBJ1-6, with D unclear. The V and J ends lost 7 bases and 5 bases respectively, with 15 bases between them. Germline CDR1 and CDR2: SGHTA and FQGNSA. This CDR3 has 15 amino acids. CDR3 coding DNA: TGTGCCAGCACCCGTAGAGGAAGAAATAATTCACCCCTCCACTTT. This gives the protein CASTRRGRNNSPLHF.

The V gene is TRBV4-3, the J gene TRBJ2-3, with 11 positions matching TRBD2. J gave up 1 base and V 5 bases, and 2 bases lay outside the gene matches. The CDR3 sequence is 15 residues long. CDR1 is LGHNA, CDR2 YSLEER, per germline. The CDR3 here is CASSSGLAGTDTQYF. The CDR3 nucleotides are TGCGCCAGCAGCTCGGGACTAGCGGGCACAGATACGCAGTATTTT.

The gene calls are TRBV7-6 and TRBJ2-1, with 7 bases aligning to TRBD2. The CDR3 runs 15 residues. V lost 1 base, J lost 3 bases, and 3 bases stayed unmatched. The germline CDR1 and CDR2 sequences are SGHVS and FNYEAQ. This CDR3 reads CASSLELADYNEQFF. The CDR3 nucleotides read TGTGCCAGCAGCTTAGAGCTAGCGGACTACAATGAGCAGTTCTTC.

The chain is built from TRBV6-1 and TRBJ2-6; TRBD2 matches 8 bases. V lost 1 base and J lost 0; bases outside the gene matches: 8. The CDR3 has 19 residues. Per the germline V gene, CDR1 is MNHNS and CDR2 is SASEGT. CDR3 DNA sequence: TGTGCCAGCAGTGAAGAGCCGGGGGGGCCATTCTCTGGGGCCAACGTCCTGACTTTC. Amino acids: CASSEEPGGPFSGANVLTF.

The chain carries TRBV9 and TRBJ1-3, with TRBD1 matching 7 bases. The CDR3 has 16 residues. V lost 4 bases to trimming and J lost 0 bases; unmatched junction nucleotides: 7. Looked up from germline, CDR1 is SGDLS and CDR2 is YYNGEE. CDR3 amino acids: CASSPRQGVSGNTIYF. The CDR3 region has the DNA TGTGCCAGCAGCCCCCGCCAGGGGGTCTCTGGAAACACCATATATTTT.

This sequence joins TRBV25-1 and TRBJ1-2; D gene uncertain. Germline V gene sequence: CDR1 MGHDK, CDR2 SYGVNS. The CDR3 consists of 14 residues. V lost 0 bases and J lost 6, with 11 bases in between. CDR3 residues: CASSEYGRLHGYTF. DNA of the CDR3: TGTGCCAGCAGTGAATATGGGAGGCTTCATGGCTACACCTTC.

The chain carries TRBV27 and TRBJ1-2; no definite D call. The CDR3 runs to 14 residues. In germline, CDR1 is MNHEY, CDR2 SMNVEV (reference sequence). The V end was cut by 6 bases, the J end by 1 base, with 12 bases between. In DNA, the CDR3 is TGTGCCAGCAGCCCGCCGGGGTTTAACTATGGCTACACCTTC. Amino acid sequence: CASSPPGFNYGYTF.

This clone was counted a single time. The CDR3 spells CAWRASGGETQYF. The CDR3 DNA is TGTGCCTGGAGAGCTAGCGGGGGAGAGACCCAGTACTTC. This rearrangement joins TRBV30 to TRBJ2-5, with 10 bases identical to TRBD2. Germline CDR1 and CDR2: GTSNPN and SVGIG (reference sequence). With 3 bases clipped from V and 4 bases from J, the junction kept 2 bases outside the gene matches. This CDR3 has 13 amino acids.

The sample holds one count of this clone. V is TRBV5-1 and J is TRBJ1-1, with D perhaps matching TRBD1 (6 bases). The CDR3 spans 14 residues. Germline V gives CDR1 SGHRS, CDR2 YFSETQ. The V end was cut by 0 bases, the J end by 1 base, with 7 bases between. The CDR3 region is CASSLVQGNTEAFF. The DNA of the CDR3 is TGCGCCAGCAGCTTGGTACAGGGGAACACTGAAGCTTTCTTT.

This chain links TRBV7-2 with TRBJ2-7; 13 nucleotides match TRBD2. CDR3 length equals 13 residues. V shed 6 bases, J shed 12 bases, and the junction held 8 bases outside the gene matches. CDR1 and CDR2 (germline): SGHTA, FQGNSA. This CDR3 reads CASRGGTSGAPYF. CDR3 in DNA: TGTGCCAGCAGGGGGGGGACTAGCGGGGCCCCGTACTTC.

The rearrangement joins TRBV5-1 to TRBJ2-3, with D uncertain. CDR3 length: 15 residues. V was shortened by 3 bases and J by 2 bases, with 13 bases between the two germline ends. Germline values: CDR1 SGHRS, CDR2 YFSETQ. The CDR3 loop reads CASSYVAAITDTQYF. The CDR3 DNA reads TGCGCCAGCAGCTACGTAGCCGCTATCACAGATACGCAGTATTTT.

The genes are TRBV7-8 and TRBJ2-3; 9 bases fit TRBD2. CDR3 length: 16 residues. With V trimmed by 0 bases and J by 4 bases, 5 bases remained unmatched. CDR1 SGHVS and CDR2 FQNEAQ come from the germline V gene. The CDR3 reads CASSLAASGVPDTQYF. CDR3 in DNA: TGTGCCAGCAGCTTAGCGGCTAGCGGGGTCCCAGATACGCAGTATTTT.

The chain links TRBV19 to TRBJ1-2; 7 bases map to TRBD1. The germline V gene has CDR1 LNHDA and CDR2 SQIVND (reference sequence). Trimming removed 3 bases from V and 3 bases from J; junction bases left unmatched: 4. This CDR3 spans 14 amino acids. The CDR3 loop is CASSMAGGYYGYTF. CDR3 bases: TGTGCCAGTAGTATGGCAGGGGGATACTATGGCTACACCTTC.